This T cell receptor (beta chain) originates from a study of blood T cell repertoires in COVID-19. The age range of participants was 18 to 89 years, with residence in 20 to 25 US areas. The study assigned cohorts using participant-reported clinical history. Recovered status applied to Cohort 3 donors who had two consecutive negative PCRs. It also applied to those with clearance or with symptom resolution. This CDR3 is 15 amino acids long. This clone was seen a few times. In the study's own analysis: For nucleated cells, counts were estimated from reference gene primer amplification. Sequencing used immunoSEQ multiplex PCR; TCRdb keeps in-frame clones, though not all of them. The D gene and trimming were derived from the DNA, and the V and J assignments and clone size from that table. This table has 280,000 or so clones, roughly 87% appearing once.

The receptor was isolated from a woman aged 35 to 49 who had recovered from COVID-19. The material sequenced was PBMCs or T cells enriched from blood (not recorded which). The V call is TRBV21-1, the J call TRBJ2-7; the D call TRBD2 from the table was never checked on the DNA. TRBV21-1 is recorded as a pseudogene. CDR3 sequence (DNA): TGTGCCAGCAGCAACAGACTAGTCAGGGCCTACGAGCAGTACTTC. It yields the protein CASSNRLVRAYEQYF.